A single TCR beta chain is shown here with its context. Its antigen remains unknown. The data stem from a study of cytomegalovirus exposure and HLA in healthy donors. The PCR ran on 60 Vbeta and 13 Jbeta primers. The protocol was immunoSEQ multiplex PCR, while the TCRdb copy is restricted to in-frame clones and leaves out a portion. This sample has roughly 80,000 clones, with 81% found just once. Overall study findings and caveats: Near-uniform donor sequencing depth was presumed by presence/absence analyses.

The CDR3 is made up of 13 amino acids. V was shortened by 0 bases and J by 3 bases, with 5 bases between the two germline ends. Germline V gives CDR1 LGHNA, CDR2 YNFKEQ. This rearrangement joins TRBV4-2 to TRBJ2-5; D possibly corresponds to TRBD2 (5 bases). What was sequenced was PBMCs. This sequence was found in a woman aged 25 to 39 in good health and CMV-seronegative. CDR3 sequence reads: CASSQEEEETQYF. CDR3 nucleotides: TGTGCCAGCAGCCAAGAGGAGGAAGAGACCCAGTACTTC.